These 9 T cell receptor beta chains came from one sample sequenced in a study of blood T cell repertoires in COVID-19. The table came from immunoSEQ multiplex PCR; TCRdb's copy has only in-frame clones and leaves some out. The data show about 240,000 clones, about nine tenths seen once. Sequencing input: peripheral blood. The source is a man in his sixties with acute or convalescent COVID-19.

CDR3 DNA: TGTGCCAGCAGCTTAGGCGGGTTTGGCAATCAGCCCCAGCATTTT. The encoded protein is CASSLGGFGNQPQHF. The chain carries TRBV7-2 and TRBJ1-5; D gene ambiguous. The CDR3 extends over 15 amino acids. Trimming shortened V by 1 base and J by 2 bases, and 9 bases separated the two germline ends. Germline V lookup: CDR1 SGHTA, CDR2 FQGNSA. Filled out from reference TRBV7-2 and TRBJ1-5, the complete variable domain reads GAGVSQSPSNKVTEKGKDVELRCDPISGHTALYWYRQSLGQGLEFLIYFQGNSAPDKSGLPSDRFSAERTGGSVSTLTIQRTQQEDSAVYLCASSLGGFGNQPQHFGDGTRLSIL.

The V gene is TRBV6-1, the J gene TRBJ1-5, with D unresolved. The length of the CDR3 is 15 residues. V was trimmed by 1 base and J by 5 bases, leaving 12 bases between them. Germline CDR1 MNHNS, CDR2 SASEGT. The CDR3 coding sequence is TGTGCCAGCAGTGAAGTTGGAGGGTCCCATCAGCCCCAGCATTTT. Translation gives CASSEVGGSHQPQHF.

V usage is TRBV27 and J usage is TRBJ2-2, with 8 bases matching TRBD1. Germline-derived CDR1 and CDR2 are MNHEY and SMNVEV (reference sequence). Germline trimming cut 5 bases from V and 5 bases from J; bases unmatched to any gene: 7. The CDR3 is made up of 15 amino acids. CDR3 sequence: CASSRTDRVTGELFF. CDR3 sequence (DNA): TGTGCCAGCAGTAGGACGGACAGGGTGACCGGGGAGCTGTTTTTT.

This clone was counted a few times. The chain employs TRBV2 and TRBJ2-3, with a tentative D call TRBD2 (6 bases). The ends were cut back, 4 bases at V and 5 bases at J, with 7 bases in the middle. Germline CDR1 SNHLY, CDR2 FYNNEI. This CDR3 spans 12 amino acids. CDR3 DNA: TGTGCCAGCAGTGTGGGGGGAGATACGCAGTATTTT. It specifies CASSVGGDTQYF.

The chain couples TRBV30 to TRBJ1-3; D gene ambiguous. There are 12 residues in the CDR3. V was shortened by 2 bases and J by 8 bases, with 10 bases between the two germline ends. The V gene's germline CDR1 is GTSNPN and CDR2 SVGIG (reference sequence). CDR3 sequence reads: CAWSPRVHTIYF. CDR3 nucleotide sequence: TGTGCCTGGAGTCCGCGGGTTCACACCATATATTTT.

The chain employs TRBV27 and TRBJ2-7; TRBD1 matches 9 bases. The length of the CDR3 is 13 residues. The germline V gene has CDR1 MNHEY and CDR2 SMNVEV (reference sequence). The junction had 2 bases not matched to a gene; V was cut back by 2 bases and J by 6 bases. CDR3 coding DNA: TGTGCCAGCAGTTTAAGGACAGGGGTCGAGCAGTACTTC. It is translated as CASSLRTGVEQYF.

The genes are TRBV27 and TRBJ2-7; 9 bases agree with TRBD1. Unmatched junction bases numbered 0, after V lost 0 bases and J lost 3 bases. CDR3 size: 14 residues. Per germline, CDR1 MNHEY and CDR2 SMNVEV (reference sequence). DNA for the CDR3: TGTGCCAGCAGTTTATCGGACAGGGGCTACGAGCAGTACTTC. It encodes CASSLSDRGYEQYF.

The CDR3 bases are TGTGCAAGTCGCTTAGTGGACAGAGGGGAATCACCCCTCCACTTT. Translated: CASRLVDRGESPLHF. The chain is built from TRBV12-2 and TRBJ1-6; the table calls TRBD1, which could not be checked here. TRBV12-2 represents a pseudogene. The length of the CDR3 is 15 residues.

The chain combines TRBV19 with TRBJ1-5; the D is unclear. The germline V gene encodes CDR1 LNHDA and CDR2 SQIVND (reference sequence). V dropped 4 bases and J dropped 5 bases, with 12 bases sitting between them. The CDR3 runs 14 residues. The CDR3 sequence: CASSSPGRDQPQHF. In nucleotides, the CDR3 is TGTGCCAGTAGTAGCCCCGGGAGGGATCAGCCCCAGCATTTT.